What follows are 3 T cell receptor beta chains derived from one specimen sequenced in a study of cytomegalovirus exposure and HLA in healthy donors. Use of 60 Vbeta and 13 Jbeta primers characterized the PCR. The assay was immunoSEQ multiplex PCR, and TCRdb's table has in-frame clones only and misses some. The sample has approximately 120,000 clones; more than 75% are singletons. The sample consisted of PBMCs. The receptor set was obtained from a middle-aged man in good health and CMV-seronegative.

This clone has a handful of counts. V usage is TRBV10-2 and J usage is TRBJ1-5, with D possibly being TRBD1 (5 bases). V was clipped by 4 bases and J by 9 bases, with 10 bases between them. Per germline, CDR1 WSHSY and CDR2 SAAADI. The CDR3 runs to 12 residues. The CDR3 DNA is TGCGCCAGCAGTGGGGGGGACGGGCCCCAGCATTTT. The encoded protein is CASSGGDGPQHF.

The chain carries TRBV6-1 and TRBJ1-2; 7 bases map to TRBD1. J gave up 4 bases and V 2 bases, and 7 bases lay outside the gene matches. The CDR3 totals 15 residues. CDR1 is MNHNS and CDR2 is SASEGT in the germline V gene. CDR3 nucleotides: TGTGCCAGCAGTGAAAACAGGGGAAAAAGCTATGGCTACACCTTC. Residues: CASSENRGKSYGYTF.

This clone showed up just a few times. The chain has TRBV6-6 and TRBJ1-1, with D maybe TRBD1 (6 bases). The CDR3 length is 13 residues. Germline V gives CDR1 MNHNY, CDR2 SVGAGI (reference sequence). V was cut by 6 bases and J by 2 bases, with 10 bases left in between. The chain's CDR3 is CASRQDSNTEAFF. The CDR3 nucleotides are TGTGCCAGCAGACAGGACAGTAACACTGAAGCTTTCTTT.